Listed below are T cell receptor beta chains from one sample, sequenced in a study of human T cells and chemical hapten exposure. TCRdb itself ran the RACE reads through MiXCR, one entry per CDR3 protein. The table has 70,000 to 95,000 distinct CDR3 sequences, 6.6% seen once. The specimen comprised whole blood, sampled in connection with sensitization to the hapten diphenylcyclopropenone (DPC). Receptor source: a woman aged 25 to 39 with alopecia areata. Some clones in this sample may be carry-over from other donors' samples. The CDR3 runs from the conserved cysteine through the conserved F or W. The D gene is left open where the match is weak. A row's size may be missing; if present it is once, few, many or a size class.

CDR3: CASQMRLAGFTDTQYF; DNA: TGCGCCAGCCAGATGCGACTAGCGGGGTTCACAGATACGCAGTATTTT; size: NA; D: TRBD2; J: TRBJ2-3; V: TRBV5-1
CDR3: CASSLEWASQPQHF; DNA: TGTGCCAGCAGCCTGGAATGGGCTTCTCAGCCCCAGCATTTT; size: few; D: NA; J: TRBJ1-5; V: TRBV5-5
CDR3: CSVAENTEAFF; DNA: TGCAGCGTTGCGGAGAACACTGAAGCTTTCTTT; size: many; D: NA; J: TRBJ1-1; V: TRBV29-1
CDR3: CASSPWWASGGAYEQFF; DNA: TGTGCCAGCAGCCCCTGGTGGGCTAGCGGGGGGGCCTATGAGCAGTTCTTC; size: NA; D: TRBD2; J: TRBJ2-1; V: TRBV7-9
CDR3: CASSSGVGLQGGYTF; DNA: TGTGCCAGCAGCTCGGGAGTCGGGTTGCAGGGGGGCTACACCTTC; size: many; D: NA; J: TRBJ1-2; V: TRBV7-2
CDR3: CASSYDGTTDTQYF; DNA: TGTGCCAGCAGTTATGACGGTACCACAGATACGCAGTATTTT; size: few; D: NA; J: TRBJ2-3; V: TRBV6-5
CDR3: CSARQGDTEAFF; DNA: TGCAGTGCTAGACAGGGGGACACTGAAGCTTTCTTT; size: many; D: TRBD1; J: TRBJ1-1; V: TRBV20-1
CDR3: CASSRDSYNEQFF; DNA: TGTGCCAGCAGCCGGGACAGCTACAATGAGCAGTTCTTC; size: many; D: TRBD1; J: TRBJ2-1; V: TRBV7-9
CDR3: CSARVFTSGGGDTQYF; DNA: TGCAGTGCTAGAGTCTTCACTAGCGGGGGGGGAGATACGCAGTATTTT; size: few; D: TRBD2; J: TRBJ2-3; V: TRBV20-1
CDR3: CASSGGTYEQYF; DNA: TGTGCCAGCAGCGGAGGGACCTACGAGCAGTACTTC; size: many; D: NA; J: TRBJ2-7; V: TRBV9
CDR3: CALADSYSNQPQHF; DNA: TGTGCCCTCGCGGATTCATATAGCAATCAGCCCCAGCATTTT; size: many; D: NA; J: TRBJ1-5; V: TRBV27
CDR3: CASSEWASGRQTQYF; DNA: TGTGCCAGCAGTGAATGGGCTAGCGGGAGGCAGACCCAGTACTTC; size: many; D: TRBD2; J: TRBJ2-5; V: TRBV2
CDR3: CASSLASSGEVYEQYF; DNA: TGTGCCAGCAGCTTAGCGTCGAGCGGGGAGGTCTACGAGCAGTACTTC; size: few; D: TRBD2; J: TRBJ2-7; V: TRBV7-9
CDR3: CASSSVMPQAFF; DNA: TGTGCCAGCAGTTCAGTAATGCCCCAAGCTTTCTTT; size: few; D: NA; J: TRBJ1-1; V: TRBV12-3/TRBV12-4
CDR3: CASSQDTGTGNTEAFF; DNA: TGTGCCAGCAGCCAAGATACCGGAACAGGGAACACTGAAGCTTTCTTT; size: many; D: NA; J: TRBJ1-1; V: TRBV3-1
CDR3: CASSPGTTDTQYF; DNA: TGCGCCAGCAGCCCTGGCACCACAGATACGCAGTATTTT; size: many; D: NA; J: TRBJ2-3; V: TRBV18
CDR3: CATSDPRQGAGELFF; DNA: TGTGCCACCAGTGATCCCCGACAGGGTGCCGGGGAGCTGTTTTTT; size: NA; D: TRBD1; J: TRBJ2-2; V: TRBV24-1
CDR3: CASKGDGNTIYF; DNA: TGTGCCAGCAAGGGGGACGGAAACACCATATATTTT; size: many; D: NA; J: TRBJ1-3; V: TRBV27
CDR3: CASSPKGIDNSPLHF; DNA: TGTGCCAGCAGCCCAAAGGGGATTGACAATTCACCCCTCCACTTT; size: NA; D: NA; J: TRBJ1-6; V: TRBV7-9
CDR3: CASSSGTSNEKLFF; DNA: TGTGCCAGCAGCTCCGGGACTTCTAATGAAAAACTGTTTTTT; size: NA; D: NA; J: TRBJ1-4; V: TRBV7-9
CDR3: CASSQGGRVSGNTIYF; DNA: TGTGCCAGCAGCCAAGGGGGCAGGGTGTCTGGAAACACCATATATTTT; size: many; D: NA; J: TRBJ1-3; V: TRBV3-1
CDR3: CATPTGKDNTEAFF; DNA: TGTGCCACCCCGACCGGGAAGGACAACACTGAAGCTTTCTTT; size: many; D: NA; J: TRBJ1-1; V: TRBV6-1
CDR3: CASSLSGTGPMNQPQHF; DNA: TGTGCCAGCAGCTTGTCCGGGACAGGGCCCATGAATCAGCCCCAGCATTTT; size: many; D: TRBD1; J: TRBJ1-5; V: TRBV5-8
CDR3: CASSSLIQGRRDTQYF; DNA: TGTGCCAGCAGCTCCCTAATACAGGGGAGGAGAGATACGCAGTATTTT; size: many; D: NA; J: TRBJ2-3; V: TRBV7-6
CDR3: CASSRGSGGSSSYNEQFF; DNA: TGTGCCAGCAGCCGAGGTAGCGGGGGCTCAAGCTCCTACAATGAGCAGTTCTTC; size: many; D: TRBD2; J: TRBJ2-1; V: TRBV3-1
CDR3: CASSLDTGKTYEQYF; DNA: TGTGCCAGCAGCTTGGATACAGGGAAAACCTACGAGCAGTACTTC; size: few; D: NA; J: TRBJ2-7; V: TRBV5-5
CDR3: CSAIVHPDGYGYTF; DNA: TGCAGTGCTATCGTACACCCCGACGGGTATGGCTACACCTTC; size: many; D: NA; J: TRBJ1-2; V: TRBV20-1
CDR3: CASSYVPTNYGYTF; DNA: TGTGCCAGCAGTTATGTCCCTACTAACTATGGCTACACCTTC; size: few; D: NA; J: TRBJ1-2; V: TRBV6-6
CDR3: CASSETGTPRSRYGYTF; DNA: TGTGCCAGCAGTGAAACCGGGACCCCACGTAGTCGCTATGGCTACACCTTC; size: NA; D: NA; J: TRBJ1-2; V: TRBV25-1
CDR3: CASGTPKTDTQYF; DNA: TGTGCATCCGGGACACCTAAAACAGATACGCAGTATTTT; size: NA; D: NA; J: TRBJ2-3; V: TRBV30
CDR3: CASSLTDRIEAFF; DNA: TGTGCCAGCAGCTTAACGGACCGAATTGAAGCTTTCTTT; size: few; D: NA; J: TRBJ1-1; V: TRBV5-5
CDR3: CANRGSFLANYGYTF; DNA: TGTGCCAACAGGGGCAGTTTTCTCGCTAACTATGGCTACACCTTC; size: NA; D: TRBD1; J: TRBJ1-2; V: TRBV6-5
CDR3: CASSDNRDLETQYF; DNA: TGCGCCAGCAGCGATAACAGGGATCTAGAGACCCAGTACTTC; size: many; D: NA; J: TRBJ2-5; V: TRBV5-1
CDR3: CASSEPRTSGGAADTQYF; DNA: TGCGCCAGCAGTGAGCCCAGGACTAGCGGGGGGGCAGCAGATACGCAGTATTTT; size: NA; D: TRBD2; J: TRBJ2-3; V: TRBV10-2
CDR3: CASSQDASLTNYGYTF; DNA: TGTGCCAGCAGCCAAGACGCGTCACTCACTAACTATGGCTACACCTTC; size: many; D: NA; J: TRBJ1-2; V: TRBV4-2
CDR3: CASTYGAANTEAFF; DNA: TGTGCCAGCACCTATGGGGCAGCGAACACTGAAGCTTTCTTT; size: NA; D: NA; J: TRBJ1-1; V: TRBV7-9
CDR3: CASRPDRTLNEKLFF; DNA: TGTGCCAGCAGACCAGACAGGACCCTTAATGAAAAACTGTTTTTT; size: NA; D: NA; J: TRBJ1-4; V: TRBV6-5
CDR3: CASSEALWRQDYSNQPQHF; DNA: TGTGCCAGCAGTGAAGCGTTATGGAGACAGGACTATAGCAATCAGCCCCAGCATTTT; size: many; D: NA; J: TRBJ1-5; V: TRBV2
CDR3: CASSIERSRGGTGELFF; DNA: TGTGCCAGTAGTATAGAAAGGTCGAGGGGAGGCACCGGGGAGCTGTTTTTT; size: NA; D: NA; J: TRBJ2-2; V: TRBV19
CDR3: CSVEGVRGVETQYF; DNA: TGCAGCGTTGAGGGGGTCAGGGGAGTAGAGACCCAGTACTTC; size: many; D: NA; J: TRBJ2-5; V: TRBV29-1
CDR3: CASRSRTLVNTEAFF; DNA: TGCGCCAGCAGGTCACGGACGCTCGTCAACACTGAAGCTTTCTTT; size: many; D: NA; J: TRBJ1-1; V: TRBV5-1
CDR3: CASSLEQLIHEAFF; DNA: TGTGCCAGCAGCTTAGAACAGTTAATCCATGAAGCTTTCTTT; size: many; D: NA; J: TRBJ1-1; V: TRBV7-9
CDR3: CAIRARQGTEAFF; DNA: TGTGCCATCAGGGCTCGACAGGGCACTGAAGCTTTCTTT; size: NA; D: TRBD1; J: TRBJ1-1; V: TRBV10-3
CDR3: CASSSTAGLAGSTDTQYF; DNA: TGTGCCAGCAGTTCCACGGCAGGACTAGCGGGAAGCACAGATACGCAGTATTTT; size: many; D: TRBD2; J: TRBJ2-3; V: TRBV12-3/TRBV12-4
CDR3: CSAVTDSTDTQYF; DNA: TGCAGCGCCGTGACTGACAGCACAGATACGCAGTATTTT; size: many; D: NA; J: TRBJ2-3; V: TRBV29-1
CDR3: CVSSLRDYTEAFF; DNA: TGTGTCAGCAGCTTAAGGGACTACACTGAAGCTTTCTTT; size: NA; D: NA; J: TRBJ1-1; V: TRBV7-3
CDR3: CASSKLGTGQNGELFF; DNA: TGTGCCAGCAGCAAACTCGGGACAGGGCAGAACGGGGAGCTGTTTTTT; size: many; D: TRBD1; J: TRBJ2-2; V: TRBV7-9
CDR3: CASSLRSGGHQPQHF; DNA: TGTGCCAGCAGTTTGAGGTCAGGGGGCCATCAGCCCCAGCATTTT; size: NA; D: TRBD1; J: TRBJ1-5; V: TRBV12-3/TRBV12-4
CDR3: CSASPATGGSRQYF; DNA: TGCAGCGCGAGCCCGGCCACAGGGGGAAGTCGGCAGTACTTC; size: NA; D: TRBD1; J: TRBJ2-7; V: TRBV29-1